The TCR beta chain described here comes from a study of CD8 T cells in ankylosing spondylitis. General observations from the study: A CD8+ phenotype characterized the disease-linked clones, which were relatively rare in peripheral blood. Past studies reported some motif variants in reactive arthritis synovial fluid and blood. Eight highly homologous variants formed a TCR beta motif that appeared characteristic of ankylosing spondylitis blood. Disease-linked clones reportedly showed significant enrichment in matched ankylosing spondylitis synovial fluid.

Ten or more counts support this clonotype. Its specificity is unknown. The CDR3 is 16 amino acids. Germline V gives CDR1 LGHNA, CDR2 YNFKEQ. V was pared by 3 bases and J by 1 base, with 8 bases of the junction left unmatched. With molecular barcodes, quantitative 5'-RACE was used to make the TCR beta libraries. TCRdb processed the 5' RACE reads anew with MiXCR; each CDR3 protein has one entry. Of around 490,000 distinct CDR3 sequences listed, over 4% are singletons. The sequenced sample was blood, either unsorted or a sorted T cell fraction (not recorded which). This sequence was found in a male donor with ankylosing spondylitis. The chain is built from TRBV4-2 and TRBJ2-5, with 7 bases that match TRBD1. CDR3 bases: TGTGCCAGCAGCCAGCGCAACTACAGGGGCCAAGAGACCCAGTACTTC. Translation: CASSQRNYRGQETQYF.